A selection of T cell receptor beta chains follows, all from one sample in a study of shared clonotypes between healthy human individuals. This table comes from immunoSEQ multiplex PCR, and its TCRdb copy is limited to in-frame clones, with some not included. The top ten hold approximately 0.3% of the sample, which has roughly 600,000 clones, nearly 98% seen once. What was sequenced was naive CD8+ T cells sorted from blood. The receptor source for this set is a man aged 25-40 years in good health. CDR3s include the opening cysteine and the closing phenylalanine or tryptophan. Each record gives: CDR3 DNA, CDR3 protein, D gene, CDR3 length, V gene, J gene, clone size. A D gene is named only where the DNA matches it firmly. The size entry is marked missing in some rows and otherwise reads once, few, many or a size class.

cdr3_nt: TGTGCCAGCAGTTTTCATGCAGGGACAGGCAATGAGCAGTTCTTC
cdr3_aa: CASSFHAGTGNEQFF
d_call: TRBD1
cdr3_length: 15
v_call: TRBV27
j_call: TRBJ2-1
clone_size: .

cdr3_nt: TGTGCCAGCAGGCCGGGAAACACCGGGGAGCTGTTTTTT
cdr3_aa: CASRPGNTGELFF
d_call: .
cdr3_length: 13
v_call: TRBV9
j_call: TRBJ2-2
clone_size: .

cdr3_nt: TGTGCCAGCAGCTTTGCTGGCGAGCAGTACTTC
cdr3_aa: CASSFAGEQYF
d_call: .
cdr3_length: 11
v_call: TRBV13
j_call: TRBJ2-7
clone_size: .

cdr3_nt: TGTGCCAGCAGCCTCAGGGAAACCAAAAACATTCAGTACTTC
cdr3_aa: CASSLRETKNIQYF
d_call: .
cdr3_length: 14
v_call: TRBV5-4
j_call: TRBJ2-4
clone_size: once

cdr3_nt: TGTGCCAGCAGCTCTCCGGGACACCAAGGTGAGCAGTACTTC
cdr3_aa: CASSSPGHQGEQYF
d_call: .
cdr3_length: 14
v_call: TRBV7-9
j_call: TRBJ2-7
clone_size: once

cdr3_nt: TGTGCCAGCGCCCTTAGCACTGAAGCTTTCTTT
cdr3_aa: CASALSTEAFF
d_call: .
cdr3_length: 11
v_call: TRBV5-8
j_call: TRBJ1-1
clone_size: .

cdr3_nt: TGTGCCAGCAGCGCTACTAGCGGGAGTAGGAATGAGCAGTTCTTC
cdr3_aa: CASSATSGSRNEQFF
d_call: TRBD2
cdr3_length: 15
v_call: TRBV7-2
j_call: TRBJ2-1
clone_size: .

cdr3_nt: TGCGCCAGCAGTGCTAGCTCCTACAATGAGCAGTTCTTC
cdr3_aa: CASSASSYNEQFF
d_call: .
cdr3_length: 13
v_call: TRBV10-1
j_call: TRBJ2-1
clone_size: .

cdr3_nt: TGTGCCAGCAGCGCGGACAGTTCAGAGACCCAGTACTTC
cdr3_aa: CASSADSSETQYF
d_call: .
cdr3_length: 13
v_call: TRBV9
j_call: TRBJ2-5
clone_size: .

cdr3_nt: TGTGCCAGCAGCCAAGGAACCCGGTCCCCGGTTAGGCCGCCTGGGGCCAACGTCCTGACTTTC
cdr3_aa: CASSQGTRSPVRPPGANVLTF
d_call: .
cdr3_length: 21
v_call: TRBV14
j_call: TRBJ2-6
clone_size: .

cdr3_nt: TGTGCCATCAGTTGGGAAGGGAGGGACAATGAGCAGTTCTTC
cdr3_aa: CAISWEGRDNEQFF
d_call: TRBD2
cdr3_length: 14
v_call: TRBV10-3
j_call: TRBJ2-1
clone_size: once

cdr3_nt: TGTGCCAGCAGCGTAGTAACAGATACGCAGTATTTT
cdr3_aa: CASSVVTDTQYF
d_call: .
cdr3_length: 12
v_call: TRBV9
j_call: TRBJ2-3
clone_size: .

cdr3_nt: TGTGCCAGCAGTTTACAAGGCAATCAGCCCCAGCATTTT
cdr3_aa: CASSLQGNQPQHF
d_call: .
cdr3_length: 13
v_call: TRBV27
j_call: TRBJ1-5
clone_size: .

cdr3_nt: TGTGCCAGCAGCGGGCTTAGCACAGATACGCAGTATTTT
cdr3_aa: CASSGLSTDTQYF
d_call: .
cdr3_length: 13
v_call: TRBV9
j_call: TRBJ2-3
clone_size: .

cdr3_nt: TGTGCCAGCAGTTACGGAGGGGATGAGCAGTTCTTC
cdr3_aa: CASSYGGDEQFF
d_call: .
cdr3_length: 12
v_call: TRBV6-5
j_call: TRBJ2-1
clone_size: .

cdr3_nt: TGTGCCAGCAGCTCGACAGGGTTAAACACTGAAGCTTTCTTT
cdr3_aa: CASSSTGLNTEAFF
d_call: TRBD1
cdr3_length: 14
v_call: TRBV11-1
j_call: TRBJ1-1
clone_size: .

cdr3_nt: TGTGCCAGCAGTTTATTGGGGAACAATCAGCCCCAGCATTTT
cdr3_aa: CASSLLGNNQPQHF
d_call: .
cdr3_length: 14
v_call: TRBV27
j_call: TRBJ1-5
clone_size: .

cdr3_nt: TGTGCCAGCAGTTACTCCAGTGAGCAGTTCTTC
cdr3_aa: CASSYSSEQFF
d_call: .
cdr3_length: 11
v_call: TRBV6-6
j_call: TRBJ2-1
clone_size: .

cdr3_nt: TGTGCCAGCAGCGCGCAGGGGGCGATATTAGGTGGCTACACCTTC
cdr3_aa: CASSAQGAILGGYTF
d_call: TRBD1
cdr3_length: 15
v_call: TRBV11-2
j_call: TRBJ1-2
clone_size: .

cdr3_nt: TGTGCCAGCAGCTTAGGTGACCGGGACGTATCGGGACGGGGCGAAAAACTGTTTTTT
cdr3_aa: CASSLGDRDVSGRGEKLFF
d_call: .
cdr3_length: 19
v_call: TRBV7-6
j_call: TRBJ1-4
clone_size: .

cdr3_nt: TGTGCCAGCAGTTACGTACTAGCGGGAGTCAATGAGCAGTTCTTC
cdr3_aa: CASSYVLAGVNEQFF
d_call: TRBD2
cdr3_length: 15
v_call: TRBV6-5
j_call: TRBJ2-1
clone_size: .

cdr3_nt: TGTGCCAGCAGCTTATTGACAAATACGCAGTATTTT
cdr3_aa: CASSLLTNTQYF
d_call: .
cdr3_length: 12
v_call: TRBV7-9
j_call: TRBJ2-3
clone_size: .

cdr3_nt: TGTGCCAGCAGGCTATATGGGGGACTCTTTCCTGGGGCCAACGTCCTGACTTTC
cdr3_aa: CASRLYGGLFPGANVLTF
d_call: .
cdr3_length: 18
v_call: TRBV27
j_call: TRBJ2-6
clone_size: .

cdr3_nt: TGTGCCAGCTCACCCCCACGGATTGAAGCTTTCTTT
cdr3_aa: CASSPPRIEAFF
d_call: .
cdr3_length: 12
v_call: TRBV18
j_call: TRBJ1-1
clone_size: .

cdr3_nt: TGTGCCAGCAGCTTAGGGGGGGACAGGGCCTACGAGCAGTACTTC
cdr3_aa: CASSLGGDRAYEQYF
d_call: TRBD1
cdr3_length: 15
v_call: TRBV13
j_call: TRBJ2-7
clone_size: .

cdr3_nt: TGTGCCAGCAGCAGTTATTACGGCTACACCTTC
cdr3_aa: CASSSYYGYTF
d_call: .
cdr3_length: 11
v_call: TRBV6-5
j_call: TRBJ1-2
clone_size: .

cdr3_nt: TGTGCCAGCAGGTACACAGGGTCTAGCACAGATACGCAGTATTTT
cdr3_aa: CASRYTGSSTDTQYF
d_call: .
cdr3_length: 15
v_call: TRBV2
j_call: TRBJ2-3
clone_size: .

cdr3_nt: TGCGCCAGCAGCTTGGAAGTGGTTACTTTAACTAATGAAAAACTGTTTTTT
cdr3_aa: CASSLEVVTLTNEKLFF
d_call: .
cdr3_length: 17
v_call: TRBV5-1
j_call: TRBJ1-4
clone_size: .

cdr3_nt: TGCGCCAGCAGTGAACTTAGGAGGGACCGACAAGAGACCCAGTACTTC
cdr3_aa: CASSELRRDRQETQYF
d_call: .
cdr3_length: 16
v_call: TRBV10-2
j_call: TRBJ2-5
clone_size: .

cdr3_nt: TGCGCCAGCAGCCAGGTCGGGACAGCCAATGAGCAGTTCTTC
cdr3_aa: CASSQVGTANEQFF
d_call: TRBD1
cdr3_length: 14
v_call: TRBV4-1
j_call: TRBJ2-1
clone_size: .

cdr3_nt: TGTGCCAGCAATCCACAGGGTTCGGTCGAGCAGTACTTC
cdr3_aa: CASNPQGSVEQYF
d_call: .
cdr3_length: 13
v_call: TRBV2
j_call: TRBJ2-7
clone_size: .

cdr3_nt: TGTGCCAGCAGCTTAGACAGAACGGGACGGGCGGACACTGAAGCTTTCTTT
cdr3_aa: CASSLDRTGRADTEAFF
d_call: .
cdr3_length: 17
v_call: TRBV7-9
j_call: TRBJ1-1
clone_size: .

cdr3_nt: TGTGCCAGCAGCTTATTGGGGCGGGGGAGGCCCTACAATGAGCAGTTCTTC
cdr3_aa: CASSLLGRGRPYNEQFF
d_call: TRBD2
cdr3_length: 17
v_call: TRBV7-9
j_call: TRBJ2-1
clone_size: .

cdr3_nt: TGCGCCAGCAGCCATAAAACAGCCTGGGAGCAGTACTTC
cdr3_aa: CASSHKTAWEQYF
d_call: .
cdr3_length: 13
v_call: TRBV4-1
j_call: TRBJ2-7
clone_size: .

cdr3_nt: TGTGCCAGCAGTTTAGTCCAGGGGATCGAGCAGTACTTC
cdr3_aa: CASSLVQGIEQYF
d_call: .
cdr3_length: 13
v_call: TRBV28
j_call: TRBJ2-7
clone_size: once

cdr3_nt: TGCGCCAGCAGCGATTCTCCGGGACAGGGGACAGATACGCAGTATTTT
cdr3_aa: CASSDSPGQGTDTQYF
d_call: TRBD1
cdr3_length: 16
v_call: TRBV10-1
j_call: TRBJ2-3
clone_size: once

cdr3_nt: TGTGCCAGCAGAAGGACAGGGGCGGAGAACACTGAAGCTTTCTTT
cdr3_aa: CASRRTGAENTEAFF
d_call: TRBD1
cdr3_length: 15
v_call: TRBV14
j_call: TRBJ1-1
clone_size: .

cdr3_nt: TGTGCCAGCAGCATTTACCCTGGGACTGAGAACACTGAAGCTTTCTTT
cdr3_aa: CASSIYPGTENTEAFF
d_call: .
cdr3_length: 16
v_call: TRBV7-9
j_call: TRBJ1-1
clone_size: .